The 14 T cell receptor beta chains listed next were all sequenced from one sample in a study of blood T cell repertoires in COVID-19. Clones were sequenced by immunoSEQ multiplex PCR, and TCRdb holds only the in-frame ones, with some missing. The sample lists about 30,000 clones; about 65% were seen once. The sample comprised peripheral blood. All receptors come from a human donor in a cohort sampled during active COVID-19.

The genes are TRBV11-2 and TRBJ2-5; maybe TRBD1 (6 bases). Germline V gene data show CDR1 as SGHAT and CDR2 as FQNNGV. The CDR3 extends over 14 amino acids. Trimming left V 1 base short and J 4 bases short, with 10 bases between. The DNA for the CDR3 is TGTGCCAGCAGCTTAGTAACCAGGGGAGAGACCCAGTACTTC. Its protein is CASSLVTRGETQYF.

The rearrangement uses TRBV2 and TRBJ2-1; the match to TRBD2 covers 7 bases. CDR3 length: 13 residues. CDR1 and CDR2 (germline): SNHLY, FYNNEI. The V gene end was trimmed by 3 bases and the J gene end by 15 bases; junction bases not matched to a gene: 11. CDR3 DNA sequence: TGTGCCAGCAGTGAGTGGGAGCGGGGAGGACGGTTCTTC. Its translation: CASSEWERGGRFF.

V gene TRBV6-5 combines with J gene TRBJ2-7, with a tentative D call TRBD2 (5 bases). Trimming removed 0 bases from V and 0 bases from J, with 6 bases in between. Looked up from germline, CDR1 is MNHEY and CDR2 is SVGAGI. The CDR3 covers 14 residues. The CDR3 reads CASSYSSGSYEQYF. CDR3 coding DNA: TGTGCCAGCAGTTACTCCAGCGGCTCCTACGAGCAGTACTTC.

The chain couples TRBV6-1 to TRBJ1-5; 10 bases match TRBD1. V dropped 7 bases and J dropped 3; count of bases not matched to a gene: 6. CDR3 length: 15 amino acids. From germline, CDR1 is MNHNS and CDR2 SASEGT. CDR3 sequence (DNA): TGTGCCAGCACTTCGACAGGGGGCTCCAATCAGCCCCAGCATTTT. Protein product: CASTSTGGSNQPQHF.

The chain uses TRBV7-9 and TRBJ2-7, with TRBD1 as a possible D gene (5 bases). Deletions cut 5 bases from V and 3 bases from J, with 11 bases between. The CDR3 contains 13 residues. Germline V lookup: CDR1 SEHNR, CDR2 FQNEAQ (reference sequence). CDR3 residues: CASSLGRLYEQYF. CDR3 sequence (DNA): TGTGCCAGCAGCCTGGGGCGGCTCTACGAGCAGTACTTC.

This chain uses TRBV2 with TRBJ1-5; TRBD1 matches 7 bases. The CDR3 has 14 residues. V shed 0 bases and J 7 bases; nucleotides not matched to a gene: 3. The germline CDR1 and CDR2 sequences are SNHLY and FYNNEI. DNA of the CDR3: TGTGCCAGCAGTGAAGCGACAGGGTCCCAGCCCCAGCATTTT. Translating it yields CASSEATGSQPQHF.

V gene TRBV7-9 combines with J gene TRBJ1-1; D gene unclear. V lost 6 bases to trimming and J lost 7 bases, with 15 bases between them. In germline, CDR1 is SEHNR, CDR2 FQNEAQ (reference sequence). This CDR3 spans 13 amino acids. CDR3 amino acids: CASSTYGEGEAFF. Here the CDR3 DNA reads TGTGCCAGCAGTACCTATGGGGAGGGTGAAGCTTTCTTT.

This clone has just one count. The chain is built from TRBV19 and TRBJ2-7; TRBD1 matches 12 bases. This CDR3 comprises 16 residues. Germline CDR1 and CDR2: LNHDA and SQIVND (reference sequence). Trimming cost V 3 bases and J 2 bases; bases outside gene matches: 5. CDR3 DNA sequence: TGTGCCAGTAGTATCTCTGGGACAGGGGGCACCTACGAGCAGTACTTC. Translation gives CASSISGTGGTYEQYF. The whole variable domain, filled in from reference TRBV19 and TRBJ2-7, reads DGGITQSPKYLFRKEGQNVTLSCEQNLNHDAMYWYRQDPGQGLRLIYYSQIVNDFQKGDIAEGYSVSREKKESFPLTVTSAQKNPTAFYLCASSISGTGGTYEQYFGPGTRLTVT.

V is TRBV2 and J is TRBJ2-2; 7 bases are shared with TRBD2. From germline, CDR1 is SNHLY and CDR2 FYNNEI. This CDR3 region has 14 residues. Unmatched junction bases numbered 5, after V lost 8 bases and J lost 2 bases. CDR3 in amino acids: CASETSLNTGELFF. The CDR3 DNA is TGTGCCAGCGAGACTAGCCTAAACACCGGGGAGCTGTTTTTT.

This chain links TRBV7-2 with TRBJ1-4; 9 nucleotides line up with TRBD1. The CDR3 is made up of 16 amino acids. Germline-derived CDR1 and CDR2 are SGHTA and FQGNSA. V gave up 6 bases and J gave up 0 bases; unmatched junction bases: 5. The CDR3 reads CASSWTGAATNEKLFF. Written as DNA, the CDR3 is TGTGCCAGCAGTTGGACAGGGGCCGCAACTAATGAAAAACTGTTTTTT.

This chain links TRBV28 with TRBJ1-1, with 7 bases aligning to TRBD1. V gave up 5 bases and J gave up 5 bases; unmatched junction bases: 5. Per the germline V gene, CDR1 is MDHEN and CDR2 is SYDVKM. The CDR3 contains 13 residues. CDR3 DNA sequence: TGTGCCAGCAGTATTCAGGGGGATACTGAAGCTTTCTTT. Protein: CASSIQGDTEAFF.

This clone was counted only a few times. The CDR3 bases are TGTGCCAGCAGTCCTGACTCGGAGCGGGGCTACACCTTC. Its translation: CASSPDSERGYTF. The rearrangement joins TRBV12-3 or TRBV12-4 to TRBJ1-2, with D uncertain. Trimming took off 5 bases at V and 8 bases at J, with 15 bases between the two ends. This CDR3 spans 13 amino acids.

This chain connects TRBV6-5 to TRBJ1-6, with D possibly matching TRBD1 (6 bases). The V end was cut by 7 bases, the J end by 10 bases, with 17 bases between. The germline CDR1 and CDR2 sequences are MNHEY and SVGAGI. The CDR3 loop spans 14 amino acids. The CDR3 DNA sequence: TGTGCCAGCAAAGGACAGTATCTCCCCTCACCCCTCCACTTT. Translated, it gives CASKGQYLPSPLHF.

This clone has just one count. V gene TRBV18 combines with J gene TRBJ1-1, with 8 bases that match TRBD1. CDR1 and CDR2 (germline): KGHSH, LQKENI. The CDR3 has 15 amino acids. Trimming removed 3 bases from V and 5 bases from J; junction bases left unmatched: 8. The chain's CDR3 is CASSPSETGVTEAFF. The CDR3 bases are TGTGCCAGCTCACCCTCCGAGACAGGGGTTACTGAAGCTTTCTTT.